Each of the 24 T cell receptor beta chains below was sequenced from the same sample in a study of T cells expressing NK-cell markers (dated by TCRdb to between 2020 and 2021). Libraries came from 5' RACE. The listed sequencing device is Illumina HiSeq 2000. TCRdb reprocessed the public reads and reports one entry per CDR3 protein sequence, without DNA. The sample's records list roughly 390,000 distinct CDR3 sequences. Around 4.9% of the sample lies in the top ten. The sample taken for sequencing was blood T cells: a sorted CD56 or NKG2C T cell subset, CD4+ or CD8+ T cells, or bulk PBMC T cells (not recorded which). These receptors came from a man between 18 and 69 years old in good health.

The chain uses TRBV10-3 and TRBJ1-2; with no DNA, the TCRdb D assignment of TRBD1 cannot be verified. Germline V lookup: CDR1 ENHRY, CDR2 SYGVKD. CDR3 length equals 16 residues. The CDR3 here is CAISESPGTLNYGYTF.

The V and J genes are TRBV29-1 and TRBJ2-3; TCRdb proposes TRBD1, but this gene call is untestable without DNA. CDR1 is SQVTM and CDR2 is ANQGSEA in the germline V gene. This CDR3 is 14 amino acids long. CDR3 in amino acids: CSVPGQGVLDTQYF.

The chain recombines TRBV5-1 with TRBJ2-7; TCRdb names TRBD1, which stays unverified in the absence of DNA. The CDR3 runs to 15 residues. Germline loops: CDR1 SGHRS, CDR2 YFSETQ. The CDR3 loop reads CASSFSRDRGFEQYF.

The gene calls are TRBV7-2 and TRBJ2-3; TCRdb calls TRBD2, which cannot be checked without DNA. This CDR3 is built from 16 residues. The germline gives CDR1 SGHTA, CDR2 FQGNSA. The chain's CDR3 is CASSSGLAGLRGTQYF.

The chain is built from TRBV28 and TRBJ1-5. The CDR3 length is 14 residues. Germline values: CDR1 MDHEN, CDR2 SYDVKM. The CDR3: CASGGGGGNQPQHF.

V usage is TRBV11-2 and J usage is TRBJ2-5; TCRdb lists TRBD2, though no DNA is available to test this call. This CDR3 comprises 13 residues. Germline V gene data show CDR1 as SGHAT and CDR2 as FQNNGV. CDR3 region: CASSLEVRMTQYF.

This sequence joins TRBV30 and TRBJ1-2; TCRdb gives TRBD1 as the D gene, but with no DNA this cannot be confirmed. The CDR3 is 15 residues long. Germline CDR1 reads GTSNPN; CDR2 reads SVGIG (reference sequence). Here the CDR3 reads CAWSSPGRGAYGYTF. Drawing the rest from reference TRBV30 and TRBJ1-2, the complete variable domain is SQTIHQWPATLVQPVGSPLSLECTVEGTSNPNLYWYRQAAGRGLQLLFYSVGIGQISSEVPQNLSASRPQDRQFILSSKKLLLSDSGFYLCAWSSPGRGAYGYTFGSGTRLTVV.

The chain couples TRBV11-2 to TRBJ1-4; the D gene TCRdb calls, TRBD1, cannot be checked with no DNA. Per the germline V gene, CDR1 is SGHAT and CDR2 is FQNNGV. There are 12 residues in the CDR3. CDR3: CASSQESAGAIF.

The chain is built from TRBV20-1 and TRBJ1-6; TCRdb designates TRBD1, a call that cannot be tested without DNA. CDR1 is DFQATT and CDR2 is SNEGSKA in the germline V gene (reference sequence). The CDR3 is made up of 14 amino acids. The CDR3 is CSARDQGGNSPLHF.

V is TRBV2 and J is TRBJ2-1; TCRdb names TRBD1, which stays unverified in the absence of DNA. This CDR3 contains 14 residues. Germline CDR1 reads SNHLY; CDR2 reads FYNNEI. CDR3 residues: CASSRRTGANEQFF.

J is TRBJ1-2 and V is TRBV7-9. This CDR3 is built from 14 residues. CDR1 is SEHNR and CDR2 is FQNEAQ in the germline V gene (reference sequence). The CDR3 protein is CASSLGSGNYGYTF.

J is TRBJ2-2 and V is TRBV9; TCRdb calls TRBD1, which cannot be checked without DNA. The CDR3 length is 13 residues. Germline V lookup: CDR1 SGDLS, CDR2 YYNGEE. CDR3 sequence: CASSPQGSGELFF.

The V and J genes are TRBV12-3 or TRBV12-4 and TRBJ2-1; TCRdb indicates TRBD1, and absent DNA this call remains unverified. CDR3 length: 14 residues. CDR3 sequence: CASRKTGLLYEQFF.

The J gene is TRBJ2-6, the V gene TRBV18; TCRdb calls TRBD1, which cannot be checked without DNA. The CDR3 loop spans 15 amino acids. Germline V CDR1 and CDR2: KGHSH, LQKENI. CDR3 protein: CASSMDRAGANVLTF.

The chain joins TRBV7-3 to TRBJ2-1; TCRdb's assignment of TRBD1 cannot be checked, as there is no DNA. The CDR3 spans 15 residues. Germline V gene lookup returns CDR1 SGHTA and CDR2 FQGTGA. The CDR3 loop is CASSLTGGPLLEQFF.

This chain joins TRBV7-3 and TRBJ2-3; TCRdb gives TRBD2 as the D gene, but with no DNA this cannot be confirmed. The germline V gene encodes CDR1 SGHTA and CDR2 FQGTGA. The CDR3 spans 16 residues. The CDR3 sequence is CASSLGGTNGPDTQYF.

The chain uses TRBV20-1 and TRBJ2-1; the D call of TRBD1 rests on TCRdb alone, since no DNA is present to check it. Germline assignment: CDR1 DFQATT and CDR2 SNEGSKA (reference sequence). The CDR3 extends over 15 amino acids. The CDR3 reads CSARGPGTKYNEQFF.

The V and J genes are TRBV4-2 and TRBJ1-1; TCRdb selects TRBD1, and the lack of DNA leaves this call unchecked. The CDR3 contains 16 residues. Germline V lookup: CDR1 LGHNA, CDR2 YNFKEQ. CDR3 region: CASSQDVRGQRTEAFF.

The genes are TRBV21-1 and TRBJ2-5; with no DNA, the TCRdb D assignment of TRBD1 cannot be verified. TRBV21-1 is assigned pseudogene status. This CDR3 is built from 18 residues. CDR3 in amino acids: CASTKSPPSGSAQETQYF.

V gene TRBV28 combines with J gene TRBJ1-1. CDR3 length equals 11 residues. The germline V gene has CDR1 MDHEN and CDR2 SYDVKM. Here the CDR3 reads CASSLRGGAFF.

The rearrangement joins TRBV2 to TRBJ2-3; TCRdb calls TRBD1, which cannot be checked without DNA. The germline V gene has CDR1 SNHLY and CDR2 FYNNEI. This CDR3 is built from 16 residues. The CDR3 loop reads CASRQLTGDLTDTQYF.

The V call is TRBV20-1, the J call TRBJ2-7; the TCRdb call, TRBD1, lacks DNA for checking. The CDR3 is 15 amino acids. CDR1 is DFQATT and CDR2 is SNEGSKA in the germline V gene (reference sequence). CDR3 amino acids: CSARDVTGLSYEQYF.

The rearrangement links TRBV3-1 to TRBJ2-5; TCRdb's assignment of TRBD2 cannot be checked, as there is no DNA. The V gene's germline CDR1 is LGHDT and CDR2 YNNKEL (reference sequence). The CDR3 spans 14 residues. The CDR3 reads CASSQGLVQQTQYF.

The rearrangement uses TRBV12-5 and TRBJ2-7; the D call of TRBD2 rests on TCRdb alone, since no DNA is present to check it. Germline lookup yields CDR1 LGHNT and CDR2 FRNRAP. The CDR3 extends over 16 amino acids. The CDR3: CASAPGGFESYYEQYF.